This record concerns one TCR beta chain sequence. CDR3 length: 14 residues. Per germline, CDR1 MNHEY and CDR2 SMNVEV (reference sequence). J was trimmed by 8 bases and V by 2 bases; bases with no gene match: 7. Using immunoSEQ multiplex PCR, the repertoire was profiled, and TCRdb retains in-frame clones only, with some absent. The sample lists 160,000 or so clones; just over 95% were seen once. The entry originates in a study of control samples from healthy donors and cancer patients. The chain links TRBV27 to TRBJ1-1; 8 bases align to TRBD1. The receptor's source is a woman under 40 in good health. Sample: blood. The CDR3 DNA sequence: TGTGCCAGCAGTTTACTTGGACAGGGCAGAGAAGCTTTCTTT. This codes for CASSLLGQGREAFF.